The 12 T cell receptor beta chains in this list originate from one sample, sequenced in a study of cytomegalovirus exposure and HLA in healthy donors. Both 60 Vbeta primers and 13 Jbeta primers went into the PCR. Produced via immunoSEQ multiplex PCR; TCRdb's table is partial and in-frame only. Among 310,000 or so clones, 70% to 90% were seen once, and the ten largest hold 2% to 3%. Sequenced: PBMCs. Receptor source: a young woman in good health and CMV-seronegative.

The CDR3 is CAWRTGYEKLFF. The CDR3 region has the DNA TGTGCCTGGCGTACAGGGTATGAAAAACTGTTTTTT. The rearrangement links TRBV30 to TRBJ1-4; maybe TRBD1 (6 bases). The CDR3 runs to 12 residues. The V gene lost 5 bases and the J gene lost 6 bases, with 10 bases spanning the gap. CDR1 and CDR2 from the germline V gene are GTSNPN and SVGIG (reference sequence). The variable domain in full, completed from reference TRBV30 and TRBJ1-4, reads SQTIHQWPATLVQPVGSPLSLECTVEGTSNPNLYWYRQAAGRGLQLLFYSVGIGQISSEVPQNLSASRPQDRQFILSSKKLLLSDSGFYLCAWRTGYEKLFFGSGTQLSVL.

V is TRBV7-9 and J is TRBJ2-7, with 7 bases identical to TRBD1. J gave up 2 bases and V 7 bases, and 5 bases lay outside the gene matches. The CDR3 is 13 residues long. Germline V gene lookup returns CDR1 SEHNR and CDR2 FQNEAQ (reference sequence). DNA for the CDR3: TGTGCCAGCAACGAGGGGGCGGCCTACGAGCAGTACTTC. This sequence encodes CASNEGAAYEQYF.

J is TRBJ1-5 and V is TRBV7-8; 9 bases are shared with TRBD1. Germline V gene sequence: CDR1 SGHVS, CDR2 FQNEAQ. CDR3 length: 17 amino acids. Unmatched junction bases numbered 13, after V lost 5 bases and J lost 5 bases. The CDR3 coding sequence is TGTGCCAGCAGCGAGGGGACAGGGTCCGCCTTCGATCAGCCCCAGCATTTT. Its translation: CASSEGTGSAFDQPQHF.

This chain links TRBV5-5 with TRBJ1-4; D unresolved. V lost 4 bases to trimming and J lost 4 bases, with 11 bases between them. The CDR3 contains 14 residues. Per the germline V gene, CDR1 is SGHKS and CDR2 is YYEKEE (reference sequence). CDR3 protein: CASSPPPLNEKLFF. The CDR3 region has the DNA TGTGCCAGCAGCCCCCCTCCCCTTAATGAAAAACTGTTTTTT.

The chain employs TRBV29-1 and TRBJ2-7; perhaps TRBD1 as D (6 bases). The CDR3 consists of 15 residues. Germline V gives CDR1 SQVTM, CDR2 ANQGSEA. V gave up 6 bases and J gave up 4 bases, with 22 bases separating them. In DNA, the CDR3 is TGCAGCGTCACACCCCAGGACAGACCTTTTTACGAGCAGTACTTC. It codes for CSVTPQDRPFYEQYF.

The chain couples TRBV27 to TRBJ2-7; 9 nucleotides align to TRBD1. Trimming cost V 4 bases and J 3 bases; bases outside gene matches: 7. Germline assignment: CDR1 MNHEY and CDR2 SMNVEV (reference sequence). The CDR3 contains 15 residues. The CDR3 spells CASSSRDRVFYEQYF. The CDR3 DNA reads as TGTGCCAGCAGTTCCCGGGACAGGGTGTTCTACGAGCAGTACTTC.

V and J are TRBV5-1 and TRBJ1-2, with TRBD1 matching over 8 bases. The V gene's germline CDR1 is SGHRS and CDR2 YFSETQ. Trimming cost V 0 bases and J 6 bases; bases outside gene matches: 16. CDR3 length: 18 amino acids. CDR3 region: CASSLAGQGPTLSDGYTF. The CDR3, as DNA: TGCGCCAGCAGCTTGGCCGGACAGGGCCCCACGTTGAGTGATGGCTACACCTTC.

The J gene is TRBJ2-7, the V gene TRBV19; TRBD2 matches at 8 bases. Losses at the gene ends were 7 bases for V and 3 bases for J; bases not matched to a gene: 14. The germline CDR1 and CDR2 sequences are LNHDA and SQIVND (reference sequence). The CDR3 length is 16 residues. In nucleotides, the CDR3 is TGTGCCAGTACTGGGTTCGGGGGGGCAGGAATCTACGAGCAGTACTTC. It translates to CASTGFGGAGIYEQYF.

The chain employs TRBV7-2 and TRBJ1-1, with a possible D match to TRBD1 (6 bases). CDR1 and CDR2 (germline): SGHTA, FQGNSA. V lost 1 base, J lost 11 bases, and 14 bases lay in between. This CDR3 is 13 amino acids long. The DNA for the CDR3 is TGTGCCAGCAGCTTAGTGGTAGGGGGTTCGGCTTTCTTT. As protein: CASSLVVGGSAFF.

As concerns this clone: One junction end does not reproduce the germline sequence, and a read error may be involved. Additional DNA sequences in this sample encode the identical CDR3. The chain joins TRBV5-5 to TRBJ2-7; 7 bases fit TRBD1. This CDR3 is built from 14 residues. Germline-derived CDR1 and CDR2 are SGHKS and YYEKEE (reference sequence). The CDR3 loop is CASSWTGSSYEQYF. The CDR3 DNA reads as TGTGCCAGTAGCTGGACAGGAAGCTCCTACGAGCAGTACTTC.

The chain joins TRBV11-2 to TRBJ1-2; 8 bases line up with TRBD1. The V segment lost 5 bases and the J segment 4 bases; nucleotides outside the gene matches: 6. The V gene's germline CDR1 is SGHAT and CDR2 FQNNGV. This CDR3 is built from 14 residues. The CDR3 protein is CASSIGQGIYGYTF. CDR3 nucleotide sequence: TGTGCCAGCAGCATTGGACAGGGTATCTATGGCTACACCTTC.

In this sample, this clone turned up a few times. The CDR3 is CASSLSPGQGPYGYTF. CDR3 sequence (DNA): TGTGCCAGCAGTTTATCCCCGGGACAGGGACCTTATGGCTACACCTTC. The V and J genes are TRBV27 and TRBJ1-2; 9 positions agree with TRBD1. This CDR3 comprises 16 residues. CDR1 and CDR2 from the germline V gene are MNHEY and SMNVEV (reference sequence). V shed 0 bases, J shed 5 bases, and the junction held 7 bases outside the gene matches.